The 28 T cell receptor beta chains presented below share a single source sample, sequenced in a study of T cells in Graves' hyperthyroidism and ophthalmopathy. The source material, RNA transcripts, was used to amplify TCR beta CDR3 regions. Researchers ran a first-round RT-PCR on the TCR CDR3 using the HTBI primer set. TCRdb re-called the multiplex PCR reads with MiXCR, one entry per CDR3 protein. The repertoire includes 600,000 to 700,000 distinct CDR3 sequences, approximately 14% of them detected once, and around 4.5% sits in the top ten. The sequencing sample was made of blood. These receptors all stem from a woman aged 40 to 49 with Graves' ophthalmopathy.

The genes are TRBV10-3 and TRBJ1-2, with no clear D. Germline V gives CDR1 ENHRY, CDR2 SYGVKD. CDR3 length: 14 amino acids. V was cut by 3 bases and J by 6 bases, with 14 bases left in between. Here the CDR3 reads CAISDPLDRDGYTF. The CDR3, as DNA: TGTGCCATCAGTGATCCCCTTGATAGGGATGGCTACACCTTC.

This clonotype was detected ten times or more. This sequence joins TRBV12-3 or TRBV12-4 and TRBJ1-1; tentative D call: TRBD1 (5 bases). Trimming removed 5 bases from V and 8 bases from J, with 12 bases in between. This CDR3 is 12 amino acids long. The CDR3 is CASSPNRIEAFF. For the CDR3, the DNA is TGTGCCAGCAGTCCTAACAGGATCGAAGCTTTCTTT.

This clonotype has ten or more counts. The rearrangement links TRBV3-1 to TRBJ1-1; D ambiguous. Trimming pared 0 bases from V and 5 bases from J, leaving 7 bases between. The germline V gene encodes CDR1 LGHDT and CDR2 YNNKEL (reference sequence). The CDR3 loop spans 13 amino acids. This CDR3 reads CASSQDLATEAFF. The CDR3 nucleotides are TGTGCCAGCAGCCAAGATCTGGCTACTGAAGCTTTCTTT.

This clonotype was found a few times. A read error is possible here, since a much larger clone lies one base away. The J gene is TRBJ1-2, the V gene TRBV12-3 or TRBV12-4; TRBD1 aligns across 7 bases. The CDR3 is 13 residues long. CDR3 bases: TGTGCCTGCAGTTCCTCCGGACAGGATGGCTACACCTTC. Its translation is CACSSSGQDGYTF.

A few counts support this clonotype. This CDR3 is CATSRDDITDTIYF. CDR3 bases: TGTGCCACCAGCAGAGACGACATAACGGACACCATATATTTT. The gene calls are TRBV15 and TRBJ1-3, with D unresolved. V lost 0 bases to trimming and J lost 8 bases, with 11 bases between them. Germline V lookup: CDR1 LNHNV, CDR2 YYDKDF (reference sequence). The CDR3 totals 14 residues.

The chain couples TRBV20-1 to TRBJ2-7, with TRBD1 matching over 7 bases. Germline CDR1 reads DFQATT; CDR2 reads SNEGSKA (reference sequence). The trim removed 1 base at V and 4 bases at J, leaving 7 bases unmatched. CDR3 length: 14 residues. CDR3 in DNA: TGCAGTGCTAGAGCCCCGGGACAGCGATACGAGCAGTACTTC. It specifies CSARAPGQRYEQYF.

This clonotype was recorded at least ten times. The chain joins TRBV6-1 to TRBJ2-7; D might be TRBD1 or TRBD2, each matching 5 bases. Trimming left V 11 bases short and J 3 bases short, with 17 bases between. CDR1 is MNHNS, CDR2 SASEGT, per germline. The CDR3 runs to 13 residues. The CDR3 is CAGGREMVYEQYF. The CDR3 DNA reads TGTGCCGGGGGAAGGGAGATGGTCTACGAGCAGTACTTC.

In this sample, this clonotype turned up a few times. J is TRBJ2-2 and V is TRBV30; 7 nucleotides line up with TRBD1. The CDR3 sequence is 15 residues long. Germline V lookup: CDR1 GTSNPN, CDR2 SVGIG (reference sequence). The V and J ends lost 1 base and 5 bases, in that order; junction bases with no gene match: 7. The DNA of the CDR3 is TGTGCCTGGAGTGGACAGGGCGAGGGGACCGGGGAGCTGTTTTTT. Residues: CAWSGQGEGTGELFF.

This rearrangement joins TRBV20-1 to TRBJ1-2; D may be TRBD1 (6 bases). This CDR3 region has 11 residues. CDR1 and CDR2 (germline): DFQATT, SNEGSKA (reference sequence). CDR3 protein: CRGRGAYGYTF. CDR3 sequence (DNA): TGCAGGGGACGGGGGGCCTATGGCTACACCTTC.

This clonotype was recorded many times. This chain links TRBV2 with TRBJ2-2, with D possibly matching TRBD1 (6 bases). Germline V CDR1 and CDR2: SNHLY, FYNNEI. The CDR3 has 15 amino acids. Between the trimmed V and J ends, which lost 6 bases and 1 base, there was a span of 12 bases. CDR3 sequence: CASRIGQMNTGELFF. The CDR3 bases are TGTGCCAGCAGGATCGGACAGATGAACACCGGGGAGCTGTTTTTT.

This clonotype has ten or more counts. The rearrangement joins TRBV5-1 to TRBJ2-7, with 11 positions matching TRBD2. The CDR3 sequence is 17 residues long. Germline V gene lookup returns CDR1 SGHRS and CDR2 YFSETQ. Trimming removed 0 bases from V and 0 bases from J; junction bases left unmatched: 5. The CDR3 region has the DNA TGCGCCAGCAGCTTGGTCGGACTAGCGGGCAGCTCCTACGAGCAGTACTTC. Translated: CASSLVGLAGSSYEQYF.

This clonotype was counted once. V is TRBV19 and J is TRBJ1-1; D perhaps matches TRBD1 (5 bases). Trimming removed 1 base at V and 11 bases at J, with 11 bases between. From germline, CDR1 is LNHDA and CDR2 SQIVND (reference sequence). This CDR3 spans 12 amino acids. The CDR3 region is CASSIAPGRAFF. The CDR3 coding sequence is TGTGCCAGTAGTATAGCCCCAGGGAGGGCTTTCTTT. The variable domain in full, with the rest retrieved from reference TRBV19 and TRBJ1-1, is DGGITQSPKYLFRKEGQNVTLSCEQNLNHDAMYWYRQDPGQGLRLIYYSQIVNDFQKGDIAEGYSVSREKKESFPLTVTSAQKNPTAFYLCASSIAPGRAFFGQGTRLTVV.

The sample holds many counts of this clonotype. The CDR3 is CASSPGTSLGQETQYF. DNA for the CDR3: TGTGCCAGTAGTCCGGGGACTTCCCTAGGACAAGAGACCCAGTACTTC. The chain couples TRBV19 to TRBJ2-5; the D gene is possibly TRBD2 (6 bases). Germline loops: CDR1 LNHDA, CDR2 SQIVND (reference sequence). V was clipped by 5 bases and J by 2 bases, with 18 bases between them. CDR3 length: 16 amino acids.

The table lists this clonotype with many counts. V and J are TRBV19 and TRBJ2-2; a weak D match, TRBD1 (5 bases). The CDR3 covers 15 residues. The germline V gene has CDR1 LNHDA and CDR2 SQIVND (reference sequence). Trimming removed 7 bases at V and 0 bases at J, with 12 bases between. The CDR3 DNA follows: TGTGCCAGTAACCCAGGACACTCGAACACCGGGGAGCTGTTTTTT. Protein sequence: CASNPGHSNTGELFF. The whole variable domain, remainder taken from reference TRBV19 and TRBJ2-2, is DGGITQSPKYLFRKEGQNVTLSCEQNLNHDAMYWYRQDPGQGLRLIYYSQIVNDFQKGDIAEGYSVSREKKESFPLTVTSAQKNPTAFYLCASNPGHSNTGELFFGEGSRLTVL.

The chain recombines TRBV19 with TRBJ1-2; perhaps TRBD1 as D (5 bases). Trimming cost V 6 bases and J 5 bases, with 16 bases left between them. The CDR3 covers 14 residues. Germline loops: CDR1 LNHDA, CDR2 SQIVND (reference sequence). DNA of the CDR3: TGTGCCAGTAGCCCTGGACACTCGCTTTATGGCTACACCTTC. This encodes CASSPGHSLYGYTF.

This clonotype occurred a few times. This rearrangement joins TRBV10-3 to TRBJ1-2; TRBD1 might be the D (5 bases). V was cut by 6 bases and J by 5 bases, with 13 bases left in between. The CDR3 length is 13 residues. Germline V gene lookup returns CDR1 ENHRY and CDR2 SYGVKD. CDR3 nucleotide sequence: TGTGCCATCAGGGGGGAAATGAATTATGGCTACACCTTC. Its translation: CAIRGEMNYGYTF.

This clonotype was recorded a few times. This chain uses TRBV6-5 with TRBJ2-7, with TRBD1 matching over 8 bases. CDR3 length: 14 amino acids. The germline gives CDR1 MNHEY, CDR2 SVGAGI. J was trimmed by 6 bases and V by 7 bases; bases with no gene match: 11. CDR3 in DNA: TGTGCCAGCAAGAGGACAGGGCAAAACGCCGAGCAGTACTTC. It translates to CASKRTGQNAEQYF.

This clonotype was found many times. A much larger clone sits a single nucleotide away, making a read error possible. The V call is TRBV10-2, the J call TRBJ2-5; D is ambiguous. Trimming removed 5 bases from V and 1 base from J, with 11 bases in between. Per germline, CDR1 WSHSY and CDR2 SAAADI. The CDR3 totals 14 residues. CDR3 DNA: TGCGCCAGCAGTCGAGTGGGTACCCAAGAGACCCAGTACTTC. Protein: CASSRVGTQETQYF.

The chain carries TRBV5-6 and TRBJ1-2, with 8 bases identical to TRBD1. Unmatched junction bases numbered 13, after V lost 5 bases and J lost 4 bases. The CDR3 is made up of 16 amino acids. Germline V CDR1 and CDR2: SGHDT, YYEEEE. CDR3: CASRPIAGGVAYGYTF. CDR3 nucleotides: TGTGCCAGCAGACCGATTGCAGGGGGCGTCGCCTATGGCTACACCTTC. Full variable domain (outside the CDR3, taken from reference TRBV5-6 and TRBJ1-2): DAGVTQSPTHLIKTRGQQVTLRCSPKSGHDTVSWYQQALGQGPQFIFQYYEEEERQRGNFPDRFSGHQFPNYSSELNVNALLLGDSALYLCASRPIAGGVAYGYTFGSGTRLTVV.

V gene TRBV28 combines with J gene TRBJ2-5; tentatively, D is TRBD2 (7 bases). CDR3 size: 16 residues. V lost 4 bases, J lost 0 bases, and 15 bases lay in between. The germline gives CDR1 MDHEN, CDR2 SYDVKM. The chain's CDR3 is CASSSQGGGHQETQYF. As DNA, the CDR3 is TGTGCCAGCAGTTCTCAGGGAGGGGGGCACCAAGAGACCCAGTACTTC.

This clonotype was observed a handful of times. The chain employs TRBV6-1 and TRBJ1-1; possible D gene TRBD1, 5 bases. CDR1 is MNHNS and CDR2 is SASEGT in the germline V gene. CDR3 length: 13 residues. With 4 bases removed from V and 5 bases from J, the gap between germline ends came to 11 bases. The CDR3 protein is CASSVYGGTEAFF. The CDR3 nucleotides read TGTGCCAGCAGTGTATACGGGGGAACTGAAGCTTTCTTT.

The CDR3 DNA follows: TGTGCCTGGAGTGTTTCCCCGGGGGATACGCAGTATTTT. It translates to CAWSVSPGDTQYF. The V call is TRBV30, the J call TRBJ2-3, with D possibly matching TRBD2 (5 bases). V was clipped by 0 bases and J by 6 bases, with 10 bases between them. Looked up from germline, CDR1 is GTSNPN and CDR2 is SVGIG (reference sequence). The CDR3 runs to 13 residues.

At least ten counts were recorded for this clonotype. This rearrangement joins TRBV20-1 to TRBJ2-7, with D unclear. The germline gives CDR1 DFQATT, CDR2 SNEGSKA (reference sequence). V was trimmed by 7 bases and J by 0 bases, leaving 7 bases between them. This CDR3 comprises 11 residues. The CDR3 is CSGHSSYEQYF. CDR3 in DNA: TGCAGTGGGCACAGCTCCTACGAGCAGTACTTC.

The V gene is TRBV11-2, the J gene TRBJ1-2; TRBD1 aligns across 8 bases. After removal of 2 bases from V and 2 bases from J, the junction contained 7 bases not matched to a gene. CDR3 length: 16 amino acids. Germline V lookup: CDR1 SGHAT, CDR2 FQNNGV. This chain's CDR3 is CASSLTPGTGNYGYTF. CDR3 sequence (DNA): TGTGCCAGCAGCTTAACCCCCGGGACAGGCAACTATGGCTACACCTTC.

The CDR3 DNA is TGTGCCAGCAGCTTCTCCCGGGACAGGGGGCTTGGCTACACCTTC. Its protein product is CASSFSRDRGLGYTF. J is TRBJ1-2 and V is TRBV7-2, with 12 bases identical to TRBD1. This CDR3 comprises 15 residues. Germline V gene sequence: CDR1 SGHTA, CDR2 FQGNSA. The J segment lost 7 bases and the V segment lost 3 bases, leaving 6 bases of the junction unmatched. The full variable domain, in which reference TRBV7-2 and TRBJ1-2 provide the parts outside the CDR3, is GAGVSQSPSNKVTEKGKDVELRCDPISGHTALYWYRQSLGQGLEFLIYFQGNSAPDKSGLPSDRFSAERTGGSVSTLTIQRTQQEDSAVYLCASSFSRDRGLGYTFGSGTRLTVV.

This clonotype showed up many times. The V and J genes are TRBV12-3 or TRBV12-4 and TRBJ2-5; D possibly corresponds to TRBD2 (6 bases). This CDR3 spans 12 amino acids. The V and J ends lost 0 bases and 10 bases respectively, with 9 bases between them. CDR3 loop: CASSLAGEVQYF. The CDR3 nucleotides are TGTGCCAGCAGTTTAGCCGGGGAGGTCCAGTACTTC.

In its sample, this clonotype was seen many times. The chain couples TRBV20-1 to TRBJ1-2, with 8 bases aligning to TRBD1. J gave up 4 bases and V 5 bases, and 9 bases lay outside the gene matches. The germline CDR1 and CDR2 sequences are DFQATT and SNEGSKA (reference sequence). This CDR3 spans 14 amino acids. The CDR3: CSAREWDRSYGYTF. Here the CDR3 DNA reads TGCAGTGCTCGGGAGTGGGACAGGAGCTATGGCTACACCTTC.

This clonotype has a count of ten or more. V and J are TRBV6-1 and TRBJ1-1, with 7 nucleotides matching TRBD1. This CDR3 comprises 14 residues. Germline trimming cut 4 bases from V and 4 bases from J; bases unmatched to any gene: 6. The germline V gene has CDR1 MNHNS and CDR2 SASEGT. The CDR3 region has the DNA TGTGCCAGCAGTGTGAGGGGGCCACGCACTGAAGCTTTCTTT. Amino acids: CASSVRGPRTEAFF.